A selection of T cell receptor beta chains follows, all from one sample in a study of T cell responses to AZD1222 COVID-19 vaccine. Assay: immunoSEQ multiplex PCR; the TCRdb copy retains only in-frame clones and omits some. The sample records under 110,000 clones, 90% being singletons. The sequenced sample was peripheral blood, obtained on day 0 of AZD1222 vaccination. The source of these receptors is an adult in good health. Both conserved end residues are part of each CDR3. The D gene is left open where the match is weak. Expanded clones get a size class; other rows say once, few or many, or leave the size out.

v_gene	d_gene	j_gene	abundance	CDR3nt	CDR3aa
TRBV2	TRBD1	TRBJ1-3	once	TGTGCCAGCACCGGACAGGGTTCTGGAAACACCATATATTTT	CASTGQGSGNTIYF
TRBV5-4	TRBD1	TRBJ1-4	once	TGTGCCAGCAGCCCTGGGACAGCCAGTGTAGGGGAAAAACTGTTTTTT	CASSPGTASVGEKLFF
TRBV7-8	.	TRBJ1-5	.	TGTGCCAGCAGCTTAGTACAAGATCAGCCCCAGCATTTT	CASSLVQDQPQHF
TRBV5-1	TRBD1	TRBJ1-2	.	TGCGCCAGCAGCGAGGGACAGGGGGCCCGGCAGGGCTATGGCTACACCTTC	CASSEGQGARQGYGYTF
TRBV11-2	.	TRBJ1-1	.	TGTGCCAGCAGCTTAGGGGGGGTAGTAATGAACACTGAAGCTTTCTTT	CASSLGGVVMNTEAFF
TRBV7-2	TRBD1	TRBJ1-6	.	TGTGCCAGCAGCTTAACCGGGACAGGACGGGGTAATTCACCCCTCCACTTT	CASSLTGTGRGNSPLHF
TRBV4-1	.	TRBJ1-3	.	TGCGCCAGCAGCCAAGCATGGGGGACCGGAAACACCATATATTTT	CASSQAWGTGNTIYF
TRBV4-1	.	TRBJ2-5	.	TGCGCCAGCAGCCAAGATAGGAGACCCTCGTCAGGGGTTCGGGAGACCCAGTACTTC	CASSQDRRPSSGVRETQYF
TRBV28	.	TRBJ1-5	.	TGTGCCAGCAGTTTGGGAGGGGCCGGTGCCCATTTT	CASSLGGAGAHF
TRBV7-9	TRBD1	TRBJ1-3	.	TGTGCCAGCAGTTCCACACAGGGGTTGTTCGGAAACACCATATATTTT	CASSSTQGLFGNTIYF
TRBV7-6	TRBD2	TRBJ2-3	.	TGTGCCAGCAGCTTAAGAGGGAGGACTAGCCGTCCAGATACGCAGTATTTT	CASSLRGRTSRPDTQYF
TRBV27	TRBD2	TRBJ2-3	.	TGTGCCAGCAGTTTACGCGGGGGGGCCCTGGATACGCAGTATTTT	CASSLRGGALDTQYF
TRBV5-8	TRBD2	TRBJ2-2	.	TGTGCCAGCAGCCACGTACCCCCTAGCGGGGGGGCCCATGGCGGGGAGCTGTTTTTT	CASSHVPPSGGAHGGELFF
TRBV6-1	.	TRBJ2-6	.	TGTGCCAGCAGTGAACTCTCTGGGGCCAACGTCCTGACTTTC	CASSELSGANVLTF
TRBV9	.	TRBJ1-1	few	TGTGCCAGCAGCGTAGGAGACGGACTAAACACTGAAGCTTTCTTT	CASSVGDGLNTEAFF
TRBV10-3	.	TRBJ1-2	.	TGTGCCATCAGTGAGACCCCAGGGGCCAGGGGAGATGGCTACACCTTC	CAISETPGARGDGYTF
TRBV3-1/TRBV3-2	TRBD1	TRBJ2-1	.	TGTGCCAGCAGCCGGGACAGGGGTTTCAATGAGCAGTTCTTC	CASSRDRGFNEQFF
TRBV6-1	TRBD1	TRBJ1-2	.	TGTGCCAGCGGAGACAGGGAGAAGGACTATGGCTACACCTTC	CASGDREKDYGYTF
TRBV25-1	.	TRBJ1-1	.	TGTGCCAGCAGTGCAGGGAACAGACAGAACACTGAAGCTTTCTTT	CASSAGNRQNTEAFF
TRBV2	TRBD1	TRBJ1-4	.	TGTGCCAGCACCGAGGACAGGTACAATGAAAAACTGTTTTTT	CASTEDRYNEKLFF
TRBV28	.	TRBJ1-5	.	TGTGCCAGCAGTAGTCCCAGCAATCAGCCCCAGCATTTT	CASSSPSNQPQHF
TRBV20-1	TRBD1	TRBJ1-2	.	TGCAGTGCTAGTGAGAGGGGGCAAGTGGGCTATGGCTACACCTTC	CSASERGQVGYGYTF
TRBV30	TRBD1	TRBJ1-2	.	TGTGCCTGGAGGGGCGGTGGGACAGTCTATGGCTACACCTTC	CAWRGGGTVYGYTF
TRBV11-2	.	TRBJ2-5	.	TGTGCCAGCAGCTTATTGGCCGGGACACTAATTTCCGAGACCCAGTACTTC	CASSLLAGTLISETQYF
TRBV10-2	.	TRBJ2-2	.	TGCGCCAGCAGTGAGTGGGGAGACAAGAACACCGGGGAGCTGTTTTTT	CASSEWGDKNTGELFF
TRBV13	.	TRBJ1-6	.	TGTGCCAGCAGCGGGGGTAATTCACCCCTCCACTTT	CASSGGNSPLHF
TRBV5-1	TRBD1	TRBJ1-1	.	TGCGCCAGCAGCCCCGATCGGGGACAGGTGAACGGATGGATGAACACTGAAGCTTTCTTT	CASSPDRGQVNGWMNTEAFF
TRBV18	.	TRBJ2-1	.	TGTGCCAGCTCCCCTTGGGCCACCCGGGACAATGAGCAGTTCTTC	CASSPWATRDNEQFF
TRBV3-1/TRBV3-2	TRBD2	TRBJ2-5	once	TGTGCCAGCAGCCAAATAGCGGGGGGGCCACCGGAGACCCAGTACTTC	CASSQIAGGPPETQYF
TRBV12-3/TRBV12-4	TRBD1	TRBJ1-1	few	TGTGCCAGCAGTTCGCCGGGACAGGGTGCTTTCTTT	CASSSPGQGAFF
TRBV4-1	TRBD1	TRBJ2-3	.	TGCGCCAGCAGCCAATCGCCACCGGGACAGGGGTTGCTCCCGATCGCGGATACGCAGTATTTT	CASSQSPPGQGLLPIADTQYF
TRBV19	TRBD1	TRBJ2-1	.	TGTGCCAGTAGTGCCAGACAGGGGGGGCACAACAATGAGCAGTTCTTC	CASSARQGGHNNEQFF
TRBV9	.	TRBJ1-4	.	TGTGCCAGCAGCCCCCCTGGGGGGAATGAAAAACTGTTTTTT	CASSPPGGNEKLFF
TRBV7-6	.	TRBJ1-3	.	TGTGCCAGCAGCTTAGGCCTAGGAGCTGGAAACACCATATATTTT	CASSLGLGAGNTIYF
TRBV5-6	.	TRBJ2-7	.	TGTGCCAGCAGCTTGTACGGCACCCGGTACGAGCAGTACTTC	CASSLYGTRYEQYF
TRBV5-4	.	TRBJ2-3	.	TGTGCCAGCAGCGCTCAGGGCACAGATACGCAGTATTTT	CASSAQGTDTQYF
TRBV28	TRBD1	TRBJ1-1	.	TGTGCCAGCAGACAAGGGACAGGGAACACTGAAGCTTTCTTT	CASRQGTGNTEAFF
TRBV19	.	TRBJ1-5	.	TGTGCCAGTAGTATAGAACACTGGGATCAGCCCCAGCATTTT	CASSIEHWDQPQHF
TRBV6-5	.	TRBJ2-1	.	TGTGCCAGCATGAAGGGAAAATACAATGAGCAGTTCTTC	CASMKGKYNEQFF
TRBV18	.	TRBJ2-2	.	TGTGCCAGCTCACCCCTCGCCTTGGGGACCGGGGAGCTGTTTTTT	CASSPLALGTGELFF
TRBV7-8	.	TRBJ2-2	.	TGTGCCAGCAGCTTGCGGGTCATCGAGGGCCACACCGGGGAGCTGTTTTTT	CASSLRVIEGHTGELFF
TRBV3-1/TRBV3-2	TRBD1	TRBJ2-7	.	TGTGCCAGCAGCCTTGGACAGGGTTCCTACGAGCAGTACTTC	CASSLGQGSYEQYF
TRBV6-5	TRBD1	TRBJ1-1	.	TGTGCCAGCAGGGTGGACAGGGAAGACACTGAAGCTTTCTTT	CASRVDREDTEAFF
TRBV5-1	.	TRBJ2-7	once	TGCGCCAGCAGTTTTGGACCGGGGAGTCGGGGAGCCGAGCAGTACTTC	CASSFGPGSRGAEQYF
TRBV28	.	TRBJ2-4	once	TGTGCCAGCAGTTTATTGTCAGGAGGGGACATTCAGTACTTC	CASSLLSGGDIQYF
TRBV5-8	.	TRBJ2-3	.	TGTGCCAGCAGCTTGGATCCGGCGACCCCAGATACGCAGTATTTT	CASSLDPATPDTQYF
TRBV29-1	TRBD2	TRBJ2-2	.	TGCAGCGTTAGGTCTAGCGGGGGCCTCGCCGGGGAGCTGTTTTTT	CSVRSSGGLAGELFF
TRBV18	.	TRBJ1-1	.	TGTGCCAGCTCACTGGGGGCCAGGGTAGGGATGAACACTGAAGCTTTCTTT	CASSLGARVGMNTEAFF
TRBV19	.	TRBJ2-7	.	TGTGCCAGTACCAAAGGACCCTACGAGCAGTACTTC	CASTKGPYEQYF
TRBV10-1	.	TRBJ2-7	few	TGCGCCAGCAGTGAGTCGAACGCATCGAACTACGAGCAGTACTTC	CASSESNASNYEQYF
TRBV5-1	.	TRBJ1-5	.	TGCGCCAGCAGCTTCAGTGGGGGGGGCGGTCAGCCCCAGCATTTT	CASSFSGGGGQPQHF
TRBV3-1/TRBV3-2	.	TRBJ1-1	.	TGTGCCAGCAGCCACTTAGGGACGGGGAACACTGAAGCTTTCTTT	CASSHLGTGNTEAFF
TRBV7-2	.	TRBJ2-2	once	TGTGCCAGCAGCGTCGGGGGACTCGGGACCGGGGAGCTGTTTTTT	CASSVGGLGTGELFF
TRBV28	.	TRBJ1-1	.	TGTGCCAGCAGTTTCGACTGGGTTAGTGAAGCTTTCTTT	CASSFDWVSEAFF
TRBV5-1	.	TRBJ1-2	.	TGCGCCAGCAGCTTGGACGGTCCGAGGCATGGCTACACCTTC	CASSLDGPRHGYTF
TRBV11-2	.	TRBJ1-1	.	TGTGCCAGCAGCCCCTCGGGGAGGGAAGCTTTCTTT	CASSPSGREAFF
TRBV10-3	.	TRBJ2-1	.	TGTGCCTCGGAGGACCGGGACGGCACCTACAATGAGCAGTTCTTC	CASEDRDGTYNEQFF
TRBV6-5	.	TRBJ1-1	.	TGTGCCAGCAGACCCAGGGCGGTTACTGAAGCTTTCTTT	CASRPRAVTEAFF
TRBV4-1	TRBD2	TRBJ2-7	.	TGCGCCAGCAGCCAAAGCCCAGCGGGGGGGCTCGAGCAGTACTTC	CASSQSPAGGLEQYF
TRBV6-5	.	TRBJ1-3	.	TGTGCCAGCAGCCGGCCTGACGTTGGAAACACCATATATTTT	CASSRPDVGNTIYF